This entry is about one T cell receptor (beta chain). Its antigen is still unknown. This sample is drawn from a study of PD-1 blockade in mismatch repair-deficient tumors. Overall study context: Patients had 12 mismatch repair-deficient cancer types and were previously treated and progressing. Whole-study results and caveats: Tumor-resident clones, often undetectable pretreatment in blood, expanded then contracted after pembrolizumab.

Clones were read by immunoSEQ multiplex PCR, and TCRdb kept only the in-frame ones, dropping some. Seen here are about 120,000 clones, about 74% observed once, and the top ten hold 4% to 5%. TCR sequencing covered a few patients who responded to pembrolizumab. Germline V lookup: CDR1 GTSNPN, CDR2 SVGIG (reference sequence). This CDR3 contains 12 residues. Trimming stripped 2 bases from V and 4 bases from J, with 6 bases between. The V gene is TRBV30, the J gene TRBJ2-1; D gene unclear. The TCR sequence derives from an adult with mismatch repair-deficient cancer. The specimen was peripheral blood, collected approximately 14 months after starting pembrolizumab. DNA of the CDR3: TGTGCCTGGAGTCAGCGTTACAATGAGCAGTTCTTC. This translates into CAWSQRYNEQFF.